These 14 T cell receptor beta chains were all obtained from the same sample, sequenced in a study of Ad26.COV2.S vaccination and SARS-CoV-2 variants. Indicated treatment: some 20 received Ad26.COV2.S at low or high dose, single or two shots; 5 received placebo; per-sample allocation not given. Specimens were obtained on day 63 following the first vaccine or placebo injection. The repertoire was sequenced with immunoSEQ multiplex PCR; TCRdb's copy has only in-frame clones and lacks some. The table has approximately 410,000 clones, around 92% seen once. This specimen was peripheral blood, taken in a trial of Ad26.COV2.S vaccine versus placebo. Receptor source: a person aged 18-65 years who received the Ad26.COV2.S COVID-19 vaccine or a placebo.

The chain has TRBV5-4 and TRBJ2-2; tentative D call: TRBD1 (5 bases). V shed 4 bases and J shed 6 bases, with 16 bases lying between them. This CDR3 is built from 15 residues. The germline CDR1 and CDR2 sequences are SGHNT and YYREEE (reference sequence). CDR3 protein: CASSLFGPGPGELFF. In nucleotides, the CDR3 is TGTGCCAGCAGCCTATTCGGCCCAGGGCCCGGGGAGCTGTTTTTT.

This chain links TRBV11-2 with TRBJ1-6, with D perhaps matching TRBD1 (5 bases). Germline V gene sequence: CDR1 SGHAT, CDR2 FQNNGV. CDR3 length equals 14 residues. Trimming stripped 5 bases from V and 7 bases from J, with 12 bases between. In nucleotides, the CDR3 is TGTGCCAGCAGCGTCAATGGGGGAAATTCACCCCTCCACTTT. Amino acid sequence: CASSVNGGNSPLHF.

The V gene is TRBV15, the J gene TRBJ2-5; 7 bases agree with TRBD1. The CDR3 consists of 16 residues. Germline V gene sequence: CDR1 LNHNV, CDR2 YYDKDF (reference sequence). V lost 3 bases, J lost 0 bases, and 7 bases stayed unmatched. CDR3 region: CATSRETGWNQETQYF. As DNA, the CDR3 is TGTGCCACCAGCAGGGAGACAGGGTGGAACCAAGAGACCCAGTACTTC.

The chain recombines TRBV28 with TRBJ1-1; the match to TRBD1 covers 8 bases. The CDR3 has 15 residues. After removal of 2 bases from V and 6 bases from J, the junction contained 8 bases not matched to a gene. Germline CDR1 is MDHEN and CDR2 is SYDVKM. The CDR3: CASSLVQGARSEAFF. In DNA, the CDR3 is TGTGCCAGCAGTTTAGTGCAGGGGGCGCGTTCTGAAGCTTTCTTT.

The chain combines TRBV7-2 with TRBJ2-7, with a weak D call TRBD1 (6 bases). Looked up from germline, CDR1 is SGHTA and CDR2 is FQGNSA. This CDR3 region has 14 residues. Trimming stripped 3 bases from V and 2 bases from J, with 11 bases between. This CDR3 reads CASSLADSTYEQYF. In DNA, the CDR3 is TGTGCCAGCAGCTTGGCGGACAGCACCTACGAGCAGTACTTC. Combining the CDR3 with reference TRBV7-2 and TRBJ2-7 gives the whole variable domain GAGVSQSPSNKVTEKGKDVELRCDPISGHTALYWYRQSLGQGLEFLIYFQGNSAPDKSGLPSDRFSAERTGGSVSTLTIQRTQQEDSAVYLCASSLADSTYEQYFGPGTRLTVT.

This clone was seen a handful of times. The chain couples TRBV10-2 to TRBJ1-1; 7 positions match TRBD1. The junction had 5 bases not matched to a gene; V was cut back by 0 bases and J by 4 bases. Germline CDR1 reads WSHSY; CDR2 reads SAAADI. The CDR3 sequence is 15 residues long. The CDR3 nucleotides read TGCGCCAGCAGTGAGTCGACAGGGATTTTCACTGAAGCTTTCTTT. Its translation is CASSESTGIFTEAFF.

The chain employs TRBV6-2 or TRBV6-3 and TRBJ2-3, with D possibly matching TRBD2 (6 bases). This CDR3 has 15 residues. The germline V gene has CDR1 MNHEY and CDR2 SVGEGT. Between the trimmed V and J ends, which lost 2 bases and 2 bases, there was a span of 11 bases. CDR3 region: CASSYRLAYTDTQYF. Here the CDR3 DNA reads TGTGCCAGCAGTTACAGGCTAGCGTACACAGATACGCAGTATTTT.

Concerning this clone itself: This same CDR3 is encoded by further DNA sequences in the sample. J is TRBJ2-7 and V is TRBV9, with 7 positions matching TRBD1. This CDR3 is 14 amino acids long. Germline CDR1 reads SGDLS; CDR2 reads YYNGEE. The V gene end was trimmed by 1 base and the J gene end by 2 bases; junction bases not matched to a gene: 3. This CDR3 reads CASSVRDSPYEQYF. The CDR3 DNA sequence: TGTGCCAGCAGCGTACGGGACAGTCCCTACGAGCAGTACTTC. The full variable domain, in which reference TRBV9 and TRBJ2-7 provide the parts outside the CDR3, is DSGVTQTPKHLITATGQRVTLRCSPRSGDLSVYWYQQSLDQGLQFLIQYYNGEERAKGNILERFSAQQFPDLHSELNLSSLELGDSALYFCASSVRDSPYEQYFGPGTRLTVT.

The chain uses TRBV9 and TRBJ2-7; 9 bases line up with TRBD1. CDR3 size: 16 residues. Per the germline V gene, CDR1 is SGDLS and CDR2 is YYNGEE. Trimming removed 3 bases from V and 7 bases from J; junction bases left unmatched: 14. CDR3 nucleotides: TGTGCCAGCAGCGCACGGACAGGGGAAGGGTTGGTAGAGCAGTACTTC. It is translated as CASSARTGEGLVEQYF.

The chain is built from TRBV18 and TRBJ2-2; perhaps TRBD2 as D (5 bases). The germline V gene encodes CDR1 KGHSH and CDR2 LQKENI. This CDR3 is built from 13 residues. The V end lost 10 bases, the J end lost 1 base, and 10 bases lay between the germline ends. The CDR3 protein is CATVALNTGELFF. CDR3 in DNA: TGTGCCACCGTAGCGTTGAACACCGGGGAGCTGTTTTTT.

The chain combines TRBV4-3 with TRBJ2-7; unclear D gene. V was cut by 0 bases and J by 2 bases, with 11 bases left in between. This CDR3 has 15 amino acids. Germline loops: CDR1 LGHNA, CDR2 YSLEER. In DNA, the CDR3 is TGCGCCAGCAGCCAAGAAACAGTCCGGCCCTACGAGCAGTACTTC. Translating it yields CASSQETVRPYEQYF.

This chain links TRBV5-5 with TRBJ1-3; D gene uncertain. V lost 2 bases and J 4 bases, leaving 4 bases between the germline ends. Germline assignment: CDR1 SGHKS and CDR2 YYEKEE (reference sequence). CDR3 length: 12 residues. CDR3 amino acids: CASSFPGNTIYF. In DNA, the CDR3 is TGTGCCAGCAGCTTTCCGGGAAACACCATATATTTT.

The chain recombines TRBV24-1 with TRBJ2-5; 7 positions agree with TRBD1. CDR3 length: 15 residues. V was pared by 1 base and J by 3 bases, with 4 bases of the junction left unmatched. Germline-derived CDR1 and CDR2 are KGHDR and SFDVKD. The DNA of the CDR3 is TGTGCCACCAGTGATTTCGGGACAGCTAAAGAGACCCAGTACTTC. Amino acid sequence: CATSDFGTAKETQYF.

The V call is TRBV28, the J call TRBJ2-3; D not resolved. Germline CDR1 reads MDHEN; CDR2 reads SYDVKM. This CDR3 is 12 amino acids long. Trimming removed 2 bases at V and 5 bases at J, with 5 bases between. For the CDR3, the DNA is TGTGCCAGCAGTTTACTCGGAGATACGCAGTATTTT. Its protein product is CASSLLGDTQYF.